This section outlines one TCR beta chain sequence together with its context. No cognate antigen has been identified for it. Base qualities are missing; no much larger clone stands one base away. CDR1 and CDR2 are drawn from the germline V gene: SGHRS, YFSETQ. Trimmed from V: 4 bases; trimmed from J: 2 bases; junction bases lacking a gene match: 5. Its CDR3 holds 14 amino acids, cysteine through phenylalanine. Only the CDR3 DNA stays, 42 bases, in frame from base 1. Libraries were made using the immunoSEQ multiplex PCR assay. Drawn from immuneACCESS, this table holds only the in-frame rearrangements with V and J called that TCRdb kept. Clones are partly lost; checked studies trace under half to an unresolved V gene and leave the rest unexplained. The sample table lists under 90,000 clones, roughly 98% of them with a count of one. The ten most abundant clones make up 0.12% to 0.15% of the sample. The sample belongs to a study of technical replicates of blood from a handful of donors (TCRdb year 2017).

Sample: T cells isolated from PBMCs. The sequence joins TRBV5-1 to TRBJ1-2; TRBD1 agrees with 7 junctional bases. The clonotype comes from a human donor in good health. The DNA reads TGCGCCAGCAGCCTGGCGACAGGGAACTATGGCTACACCTTC. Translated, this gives CASSLATGNYGYTF.